This TCR beta chain was recorded in a study of shared clonotypes between healthy human individuals. Turning to the study itself: Each donor contributed plates that comprised three CD4 naive, three CD4 memory, two CD8 naive and one CD8 memory.

On sorted subsets, replicate PCRs used roughly 220 ng DNA, or roughly 30,000 T cell genomes. TCRdb's copy holds only in-frame clones and misses some; the assay was immunoSEQ multiplex PCR. The repertoire holds under 2,500,000 clones, with around 95% as singletons. This clone was observed once. As yet, its antigen is unknown. Study conclusions and caveats: Naive subsets generally had larger estimated richness than memory subsets.

Germline-derived CDR1 and CDR2 are SNHLY and FYNNEI. The CDR3 consists of 16 residues. The J segment lost 0 bases and the V segment lost 5 bases, leaving 5 bases of the junction unmatched. The study drew all its donors from Caucasian adults living in Nashville, Tennessee. V gene TRBV2 combines with J gene TRBJ2-1, with TRBD2 identical over 9 bases. The sequenced material came from naive CD4+ T cells sorted from blood. Subset described: CD45RA+ positively selected. The clonotype was recovered from a man between 18 and 35 years old in good health. The DNA for the CDR3 is TGTGCCAGCAGTCGCCAGACTAGCGGCTCCTACAATGAGCAGTTCTTC. This sequence encodes CASSRQTSGSYNEQFF. Combining the CDR3 with reference TRBV2 and TRBJ2-1 gives the whole variable domain EPEVTQTPSHQVTQMGQEVILRCVPISNHLYFYWYRQILGQKVEFLVSFYNNEISEKSEIFDDQFSVERPDGSNFTLKIRSTKLEDSAMYFCASSRQTSGSYNEQFFGPGTRLTVL.